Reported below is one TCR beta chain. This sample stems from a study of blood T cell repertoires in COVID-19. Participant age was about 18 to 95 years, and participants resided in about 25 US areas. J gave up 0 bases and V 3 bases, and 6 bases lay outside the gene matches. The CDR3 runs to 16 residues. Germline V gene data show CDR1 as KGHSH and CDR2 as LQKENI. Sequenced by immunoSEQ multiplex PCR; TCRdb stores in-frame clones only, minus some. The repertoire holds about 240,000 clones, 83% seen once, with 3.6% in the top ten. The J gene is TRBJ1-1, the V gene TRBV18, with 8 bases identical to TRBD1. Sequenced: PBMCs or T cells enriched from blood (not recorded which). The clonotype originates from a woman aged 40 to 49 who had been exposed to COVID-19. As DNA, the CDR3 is TGTGCCAGCTCACCTTCGGGACAGGCTATGAACACTGAAGCTTTCTTT. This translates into CASSPSGQAMNTEAFF.